These 5 T cell receptor beta chains share one sample of origin, sequenced in a study of blood T cell repertoires in COVID-19. The table came from immunoSEQ multiplex PCR; TCRdb's copy has only in-frame clones and leaves some out. Among 140,000 to 150,000 clones listed, less than 90% were seen once. The sequenced sample consisted of peripheral blood. The receptor set was obtained from a human donor in a cohort sampled during active COVID-19.

V and J are TRBV6-6 and TRBJ1-2; D not resolved. This CDR3 is built from 10 residues. The ends were cut back, 6 bases at V and 6 bases at J, with 5 bases in the middle. Germline values: CDR1 MNHNY, CDR2 SVGAGI (reference sequence). The CDR3 DNA reads as TGTGCCAGCAGCTCGGATGGCTACACCTTC. Its translation: CASSSDGYTF.

The gene calls are TRBV2 and TRBJ2-5, with TRBD2 matching 7 bases. V gave up 5 bases and J gave up 4 bases; unmatched junction bases: 4. The CDR3 totals 13 residues. Germline CDR1 and CDR2: SNHLY and FYNNEI. CDR3 in amino acids: CASSRGVGETQYF. CDR3 coding DNA: TGTGCCAGCAGTCGGGGGGTGGGAGAGACCCAGTACTTC.

This chain's CDR3 is CASSLEPGYNSPLHF. The CDR3, as DNA: TGCGCCAGCAGCTTGGAGCCGGGGTATAATTCACCCCTCCACTTT. This chain uses TRBV5-1 with TRBJ1-6, with D hard to call. The CDR3 is 15 amino acids. Germline lookup yields CDR1 SGHRS and CDR2 YFSETQ. Deletions cut 0 bases from V and 4 bases from J, with 8 bases between. The variable domain in full, completed from reference TRBV5-1 and TRBJ1-6, reads KAGVTQTPRYLIKTRGQQVTLSCSPISGHRSVSWYQQTPGQGLQFLFEYFSETQRNKGNFPGRFSGRQFSNSRSEMNVSTLELGDSALYLCASSLEPGYNSPLHFGNGTRLTVT.

This chain links TRBV4-2 with TRBJ1-4; D is perhaps TRBD1 (5 bases). The CDR3 is 13 residues long. Germline loops: CDR1 LGHNA, CDR2 YNFKEQ. V lost 7 bases, J lost 8 bases, and 14 bases lay in between. The CDR3 DNA is TGTGCCAGCACCTCCGGGGGGGACGAAAAACTGTTTTTT. It encodes CASTSGGDEKLFF.

The chain joins TRBV7-9 to TRBJ1-2, with D unclear. The CDR3 loop spans 16 amino acids. V was pared by 3 bases and J by 7 bases, with 21 bases between. Germline V gene lookup returns CDR1 SEHNR and CDR2 FQNEAQ (reference sequence). Written as DNA, the CDR3 is TGTGCCAGCAGCTTTGGGGAGGCGGCCGGATTTAGTGGCTACACCTTC. Protein sequence: CASSFGEAAGFSGYTF. The entire variable domain, with the rest obtained from reference TRBV7-9 and TRBJ1-2, is as follows: DTGVSQNPRHKITKRGQNVTFRCDPISEHNRLYWYRQTLGQGPEFLTYFQNEAQLEKSRLLSDRFSAERPKGSFSTLEIQRTEQGDSAMYLCASSFGEAAGFSGYTFGSGTRLTVV.